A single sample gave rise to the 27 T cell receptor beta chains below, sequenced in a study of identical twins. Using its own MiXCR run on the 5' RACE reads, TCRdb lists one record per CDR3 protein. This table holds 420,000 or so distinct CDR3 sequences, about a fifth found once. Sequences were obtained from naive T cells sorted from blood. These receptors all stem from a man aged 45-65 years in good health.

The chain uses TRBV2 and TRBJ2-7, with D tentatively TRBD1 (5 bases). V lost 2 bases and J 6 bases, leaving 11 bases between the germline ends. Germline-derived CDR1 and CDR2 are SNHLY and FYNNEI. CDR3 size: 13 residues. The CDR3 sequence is CASSESRAGEQYF. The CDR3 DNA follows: TGTGCCAGCAGTGAATCCAGGGCAGGCGAGCAGTACTTC.

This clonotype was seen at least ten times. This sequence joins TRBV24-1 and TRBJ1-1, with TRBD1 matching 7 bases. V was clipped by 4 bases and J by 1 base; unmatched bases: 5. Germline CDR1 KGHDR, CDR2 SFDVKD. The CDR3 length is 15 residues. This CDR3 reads CATSDPRQGNTEAFF. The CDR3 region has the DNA TGTGCCACCAGTGACCCCCGACAGGGGAACACTGAAGCTTTCTTT.

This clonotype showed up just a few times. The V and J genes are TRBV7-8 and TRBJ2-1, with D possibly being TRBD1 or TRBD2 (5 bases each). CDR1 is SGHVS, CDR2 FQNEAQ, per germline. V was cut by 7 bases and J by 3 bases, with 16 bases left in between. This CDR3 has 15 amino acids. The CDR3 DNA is TGTGCCAGCACTCTTAACCGGGACCGCTACAATGAGCAGTTCTTC. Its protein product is CASTLNRDRYNEQFF.

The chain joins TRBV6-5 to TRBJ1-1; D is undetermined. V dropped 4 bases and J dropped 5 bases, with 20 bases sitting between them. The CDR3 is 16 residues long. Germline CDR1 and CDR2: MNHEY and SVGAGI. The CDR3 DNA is TGTGCCAGCAGTTGGGGTGCAGAGTCGGGCAATACTGAAGCTTTCTTT. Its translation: CASSWGAESGNTEAFF.

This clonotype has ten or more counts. As DNA, the CDR3 is TGTGCCACCAGCAGAGATGCGGGGGCCTTCAATGAGCAGTTCTTC. It codes for CATSRDAGAFNEQFF. The V and J genes are TRBV15 and TRBJ2-1, with a weak D call TRBD2 (7 bases). The CDR3 has 15 residues. V lost 0 bases and J lost 6, with 12 bases in between. The germline gives CDR1 LNHNV, CDR2 YYDKDF (reference sequence).

CDR3: CSARDTSRPGANVLTF. The CDR3, as DNA: TGCAGTGCTAGAGATACCAGCCGACCTGGGGCCAACGTCCTGACTTTC. This chain links TRBV20-1 with TRBJ2-6; D gene ambiguous. CDR3 size: 16 residues. The V end lost 0 bases, the J end lost 2 bases, and 11 bases lay between the germline ends. The V gene's germline CDR1 is DFQATT and CDR2 SNEGSKA (reference sequence).

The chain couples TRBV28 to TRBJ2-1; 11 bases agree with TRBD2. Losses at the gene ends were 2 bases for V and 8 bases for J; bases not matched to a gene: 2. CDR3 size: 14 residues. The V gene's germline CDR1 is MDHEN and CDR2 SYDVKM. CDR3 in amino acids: CASSLVAGGDEQFF. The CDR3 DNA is TGTGCCAGCAGTTTAGTAGCGGGGGGGGATGAGCAGTTCTTC.

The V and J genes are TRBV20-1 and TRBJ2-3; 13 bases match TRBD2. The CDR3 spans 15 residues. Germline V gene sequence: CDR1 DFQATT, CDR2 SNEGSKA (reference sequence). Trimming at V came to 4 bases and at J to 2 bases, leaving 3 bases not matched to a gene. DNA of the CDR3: TGCAGTGCTAAGGGACTAGCGGGGAACACAGATACGCAGTATTTT. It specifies CSAKGLAGNTDTQYF.

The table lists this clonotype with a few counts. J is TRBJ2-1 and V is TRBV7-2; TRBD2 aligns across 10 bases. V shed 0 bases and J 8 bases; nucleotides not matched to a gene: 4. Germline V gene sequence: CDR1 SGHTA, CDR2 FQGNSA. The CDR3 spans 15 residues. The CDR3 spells CASSLASGRAYEQFF. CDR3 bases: TGTGCCAGCAGCTTAGCCAGCGGGAGGGCCTATGAGCAGTTCTTC. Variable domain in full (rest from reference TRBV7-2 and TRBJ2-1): GAGVSQSPSNKVTEKGKDVELRCDPISGHTALYWYRQSLGQGLEFLIYFQGNSAPDKSGLPSDRFSAERTGGSVSTLTIQRTQQEDSAVYLCASSLASGRAYEQFFGPGTRLTVL.

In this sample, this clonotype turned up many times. The CDR3: CSARPTDSHPNTIYF. The CDR3 bases are TGCAGTGCTAGACCAACGGACAGCCACCCAAACACCATATATTTT. The chain joins TRBV20-1 to TRBJ1-3, with D maybe TRBD1 (6 bases). The V gene's germline CDR1 is DFQATT and CDR2 SNEGSKA (reference sequence). The V end was cut by 2 bases, the J end by 6 bases, with 17 bases between. The CDR3 consists of 15 residues.

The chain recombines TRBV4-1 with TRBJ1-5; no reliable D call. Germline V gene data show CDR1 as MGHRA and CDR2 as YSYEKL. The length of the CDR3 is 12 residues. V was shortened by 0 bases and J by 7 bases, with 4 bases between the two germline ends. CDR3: CASSQEGQPQHF. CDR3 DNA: TGCGCCAGCAGCCAAGAGGGACAGCCCCAGCATTTT.

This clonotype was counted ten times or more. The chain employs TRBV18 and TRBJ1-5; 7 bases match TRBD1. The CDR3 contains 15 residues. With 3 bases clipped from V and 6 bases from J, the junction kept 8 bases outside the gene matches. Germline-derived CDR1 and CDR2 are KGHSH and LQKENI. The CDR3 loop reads CASSPGGGASQPQHF. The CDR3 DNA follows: TGTGCCAGCTCACCCGGAGGGGGCGCGTCTCAGCCCCAGCATTTT.

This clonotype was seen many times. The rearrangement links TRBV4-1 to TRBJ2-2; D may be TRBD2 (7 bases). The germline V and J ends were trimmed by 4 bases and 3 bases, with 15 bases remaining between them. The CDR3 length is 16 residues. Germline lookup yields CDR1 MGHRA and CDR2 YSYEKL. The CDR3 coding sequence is TGCGCCAGCAGCCGGGGCTCGGGGGGCGACACCGGGGAGCTGTTTTTT. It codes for CASSRGSGGDTGELFF.

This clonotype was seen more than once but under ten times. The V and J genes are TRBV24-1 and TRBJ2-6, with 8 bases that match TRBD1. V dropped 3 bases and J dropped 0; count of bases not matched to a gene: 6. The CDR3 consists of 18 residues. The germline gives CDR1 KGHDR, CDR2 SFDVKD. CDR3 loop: CATSDPGQAPSGANVLTF. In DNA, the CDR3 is TGTGCCACCAGTGATCCGGGACAGGCCCCCTCTGGGGCCAACGTCCTGACTTTC.

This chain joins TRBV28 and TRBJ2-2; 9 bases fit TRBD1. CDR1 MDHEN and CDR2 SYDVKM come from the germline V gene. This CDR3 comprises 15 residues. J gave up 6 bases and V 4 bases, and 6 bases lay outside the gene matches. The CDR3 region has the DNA TGTGCCAGCAGTTCCCGGGACAGGGTCGCCGGGGAGCTGTTTTTT. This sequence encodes CASSSRDRVAGELFF. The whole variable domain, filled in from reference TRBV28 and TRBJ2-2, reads DVKVTQSSRYLVKRTGEKVFLECVQDMDHENMFWYRQDPGLGLRLIYFSYDVKMKEKGDIPEGYSVSREKKERFSLILESASTNQTSMYLCASSSRDRVAGELFFGEGSRLTVL.

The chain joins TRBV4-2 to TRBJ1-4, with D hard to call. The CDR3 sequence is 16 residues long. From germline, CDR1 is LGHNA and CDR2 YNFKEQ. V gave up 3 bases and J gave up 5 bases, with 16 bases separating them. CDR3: CASSHLLDGPNEKLFF. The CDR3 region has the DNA TGTGCCAGCAGCCACCTCCTCGACGGCCCAAATGAAAAACTGTTTTTT.

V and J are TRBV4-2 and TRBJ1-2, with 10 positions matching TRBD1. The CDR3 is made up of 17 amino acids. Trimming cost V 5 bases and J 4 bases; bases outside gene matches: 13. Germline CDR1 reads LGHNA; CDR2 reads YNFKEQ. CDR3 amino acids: CASSVGGQGPLGYGYTF. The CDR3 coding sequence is TGTGCCAGCAGCGTCGGGGGACAGGGGCCCCTAGGCTATGGCTACACCTTC.

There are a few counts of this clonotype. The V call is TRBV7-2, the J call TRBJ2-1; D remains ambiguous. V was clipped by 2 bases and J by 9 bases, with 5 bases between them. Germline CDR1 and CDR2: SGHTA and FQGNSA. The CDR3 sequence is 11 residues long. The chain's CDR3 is CASSLKSEQFF. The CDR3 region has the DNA TGTGCCAGCAGCTTAAAGTCTGAGCAGTTCTTC.

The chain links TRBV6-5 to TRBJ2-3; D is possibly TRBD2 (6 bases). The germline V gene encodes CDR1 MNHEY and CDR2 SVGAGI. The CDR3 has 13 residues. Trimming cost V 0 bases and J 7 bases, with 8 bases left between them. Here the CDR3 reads CASSYSSGYTQYF. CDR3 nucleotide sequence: TGTGCCAGCAGTTACTCCAGCGGGTATACGCAGTATTTT.

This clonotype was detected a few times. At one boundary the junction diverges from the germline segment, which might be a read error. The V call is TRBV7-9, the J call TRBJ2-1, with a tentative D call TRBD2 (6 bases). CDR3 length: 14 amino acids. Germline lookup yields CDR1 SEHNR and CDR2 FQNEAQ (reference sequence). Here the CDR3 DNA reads TGTGCCAGCAGGCGGGACCGGTCCTTCAATGAGCAGTTCTTC. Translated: CASRRDRSFNEQFF.

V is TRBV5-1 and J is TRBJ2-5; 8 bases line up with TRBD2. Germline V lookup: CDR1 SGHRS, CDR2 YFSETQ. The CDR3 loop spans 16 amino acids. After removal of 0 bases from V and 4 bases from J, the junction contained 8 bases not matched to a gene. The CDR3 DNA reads TGCGCCAGCAGCTTGGAGGGAGCGGGGGCCTCAGAGACCCAGTACTTC. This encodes CASSLEGAGASETQYF.

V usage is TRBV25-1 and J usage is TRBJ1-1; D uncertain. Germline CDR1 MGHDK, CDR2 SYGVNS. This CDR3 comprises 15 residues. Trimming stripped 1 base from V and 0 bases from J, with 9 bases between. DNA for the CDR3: TGTGCCAGCAGTGAATTCGCTGAGATGAACACTGAAGCTTTCTTT. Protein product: CASSEFAEMNTEAFF.

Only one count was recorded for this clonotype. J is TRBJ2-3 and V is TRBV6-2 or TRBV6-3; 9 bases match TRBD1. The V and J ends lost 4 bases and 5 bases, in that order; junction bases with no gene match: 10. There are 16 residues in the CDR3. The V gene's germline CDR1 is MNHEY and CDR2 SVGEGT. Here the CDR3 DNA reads TGTGCCAGCAGTTGGTCGGGGACAGGGATTATAGATACGCAGTATTTT. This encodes CASSWSGTGIIDTQYF.

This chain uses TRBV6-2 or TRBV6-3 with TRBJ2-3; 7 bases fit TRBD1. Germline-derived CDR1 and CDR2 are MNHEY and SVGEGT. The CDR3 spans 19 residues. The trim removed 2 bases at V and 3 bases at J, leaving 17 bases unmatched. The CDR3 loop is CASSYNYSPDRVETDTQYF. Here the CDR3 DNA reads TGTGCCAGCAGTTACAACTATTCCCCCGACAGGGTGGAAACAGATACGCAGTATTTT.

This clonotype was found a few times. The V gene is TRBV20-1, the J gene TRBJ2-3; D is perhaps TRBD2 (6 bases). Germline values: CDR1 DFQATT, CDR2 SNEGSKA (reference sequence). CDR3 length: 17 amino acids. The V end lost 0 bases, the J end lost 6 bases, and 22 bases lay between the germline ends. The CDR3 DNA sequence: TGCAGTGCTAGAGATCGAACCGGTGGAGGGCGTGGTGATACGCAGTATTTT. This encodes CSARDRTGGGRGDTQYF.

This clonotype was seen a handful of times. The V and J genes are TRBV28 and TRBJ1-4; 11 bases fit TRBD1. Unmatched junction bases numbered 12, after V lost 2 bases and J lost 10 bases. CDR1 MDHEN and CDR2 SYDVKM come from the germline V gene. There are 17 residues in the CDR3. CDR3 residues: CASSLDLDRGQDGKLFF. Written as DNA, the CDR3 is TGTGCCAGCAGTTTAGACTTGGACAGGGGGCAGGATGGAAAACTGTTTTTT.

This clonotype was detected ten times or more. The chain's CDR3 is CSAPPPGYNEQFF. The CDR3 DNA is TGCAGTGCGCCTCCCCCCGGGTACAATGAGCAGTTCTTC. The chain recombines TRBV20-1 with TRBJ2-1; D gene unclear. This CDR3 comprises 13 residues. Germline CDR1 DFQATT, CDR2 SNEGSKA (reference sequence). V shed 6 bases and J shed 4 bases, with 13 bases lying between them.